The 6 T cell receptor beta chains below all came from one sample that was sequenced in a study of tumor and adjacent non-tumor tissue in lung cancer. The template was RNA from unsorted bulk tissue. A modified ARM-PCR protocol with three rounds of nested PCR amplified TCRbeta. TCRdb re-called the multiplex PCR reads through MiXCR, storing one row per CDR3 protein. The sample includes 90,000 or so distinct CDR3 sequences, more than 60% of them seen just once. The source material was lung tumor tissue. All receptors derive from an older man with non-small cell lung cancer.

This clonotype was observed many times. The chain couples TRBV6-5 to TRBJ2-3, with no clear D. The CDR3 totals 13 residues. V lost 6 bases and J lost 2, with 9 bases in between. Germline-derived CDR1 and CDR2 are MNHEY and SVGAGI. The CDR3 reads CASSHPSTDTQYF. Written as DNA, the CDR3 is TGTGCCAGCAGCCACCCATCCACAGATACGCAGTATTTT.

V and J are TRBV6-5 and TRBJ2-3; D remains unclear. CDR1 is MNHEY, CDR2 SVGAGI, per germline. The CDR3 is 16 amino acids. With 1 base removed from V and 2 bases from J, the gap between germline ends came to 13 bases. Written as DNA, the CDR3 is TGTGCCAGCAGTTACTACGGAGACCCACCCACAGATACGCAGTATTTT. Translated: CASSYYGDPPTDTQYF.

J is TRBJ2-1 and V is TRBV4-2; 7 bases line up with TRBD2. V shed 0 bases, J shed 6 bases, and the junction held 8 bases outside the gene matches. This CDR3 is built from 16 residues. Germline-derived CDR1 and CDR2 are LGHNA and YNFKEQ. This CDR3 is CASSQEQGGGLNEQFF. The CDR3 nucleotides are TGTGCCAGCAGCCAAGAGCAAGGCGGGGGACTCAATGAGCAGTTCTTC.

The CDR3, as DNA: TGTGCCAGCTTCCCAAGGGGGCAGCGATCTGGAAACACCATATATTTT. Amino acid sequence: CASFPRGQRSGNTIYF. J is TRBJ1-3 and V is TRBV6-9, with 7 bases identical to TRBD1. V lost 8 bases and J lost 1; bases outside the gene matches: 11. The CDR3 contains 16 residues. CDR1 and CDR2 (germline): MNHGY, SVAAGI.

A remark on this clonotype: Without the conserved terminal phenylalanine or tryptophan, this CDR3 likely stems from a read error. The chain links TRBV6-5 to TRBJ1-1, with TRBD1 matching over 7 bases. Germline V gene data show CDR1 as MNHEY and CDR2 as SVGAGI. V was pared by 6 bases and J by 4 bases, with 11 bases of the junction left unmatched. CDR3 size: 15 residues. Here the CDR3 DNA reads TGTGCCAGCAGGCCGCCCCCAGGGGGTATCACTGAAGCTTTCTAT. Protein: CASRPPPGGITEAFY.

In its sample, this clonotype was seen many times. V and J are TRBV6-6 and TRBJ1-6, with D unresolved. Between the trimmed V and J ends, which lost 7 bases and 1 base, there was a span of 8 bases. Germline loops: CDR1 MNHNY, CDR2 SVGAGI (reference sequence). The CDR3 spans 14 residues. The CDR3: CASKIGSYNSPLHF. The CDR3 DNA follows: TGTGCCAGCAAAATTGGTTCCTATAATTCACCCCTCCACTTT.